This is a list of T cell receptor beta chains from one sample in a study of blood T cell repertoires in COVID-19. The protocol was immunoSEQ multiplex PCR, while the TCRdb copy is restricted to in-frame clones and leaves out a portion. The table shows 250,000 to 300,000 clones, with roughly 85% occurring only once. The sample consisted of PBMCs or T cells enriched from blood (not recorded which). The receptors here all came from a woman aged 45-65 years who had been exposed to COVID-19. CDR3s include the opening cysteine and the closing phenylalanine or tryptophan. D genes are given only for firm matches. Some rows mark clone size as missing; the rest say once, few, many or name a class of expanded clone.

TRBJ2-7 | TRBV12-3/TRBV12-4 | TRBD1 | many | TGTGCCAGCAGTTTCGTGCAGGGGGACGAGCAGTACTTC | CASSFVQGDEQYF
TRBJ1-5 | TRBV6-5 | - | - | TGTGCCAGCATCCTCTATAGCAATCAGCCCCAGCATTTT | CASILYSNQPQHF
TRBJ1-5 | TRBV2 | TRBD1 | - | TGTGCCACCAAGGAGTACGGACAGGGGATATTTAGCAATCAGCCCCAGCATTTT | CATKEYGQGIFSNQPQHF
TRBJ1-4 | TRBV7-2 | - | - | TGTGCCAGCAGCTTAGCTTATGGCAGGGGCATCGAAAAACTGTTTTTT | CASSLAYGRGIEKLFF
TRBJ1-1 | TRBV12-3/TRBV12-4 | - | - | TGTGCCAGCACCTCCTTCCGGGGTACTGAAGCTTTCTTT | CASTSFRGTEAFF
TRBJ2-1 | TRBV12-3/TRBV12-4 | - | - | TGTGCCAGCAGTTTAACGAGAGATGAGCAGTTCTTC | CASSLTRDEQFF
TRBJ2-1 | TRBV3-1/TRBV3-2 | - | - | TGTGCCAGCAGCCAACAAAGGGGCGCCTACAATGAGCAGTTCTTC | CASSQQRGAYNEQFF
TRBJ2-2 | TRBV14 | TRBD1 | - | TGTGCCAGCAGCGCAACTCGTACCGGGACAGGAGTTACGATGAACACCGGGGAGCTGTTTTTT | CASSATRTGTGVTMNTGELFF
TRBJ2-3 | TRBV4-2 | - | - | TGTGCCAGCAGCCAGAGGACTGGGGAGACGCAGTATTTT | CASSQRTGETQYF
TRBJ2-3 | TRBV5-6 | TRBD2 | - | TGTGCCAGCAGCCCAGGACTAGCGGGCCTAGATACGCAGTATTTT | CASSPGLAGLDTQYF
TRBJ1-1 | TRBV10-1 | TRBD1 | - | TGCGCCAGCAGTGATAACTCCCGACAGGGGAACACTGAAGCTTTCTTT | CASSDNSRQGNTEAFF
TRBJ2-7 | TRBV24-1 | - | - | TGTGCCACCAGTGACCCCGGGCGGGGCTCCTACGAGCAGTACTTC | CATSDPGRGSYEQYF
TRBJ1-2 | TRBV12-3/TRBV12-4 | - | - | TGTGCCAGTAAACGGACACGCAACTATGGCTACACCTTC | CASKRTRNYGYTF
TRBJ2-2 | TRBV18 | - | - | TGTGCCAGCTCACCACTAATTTCCAGGGCTAACGGGGAGCTGTTTTTT | CASSPLISRANGELFF
TRBJ1-2 | TRBV7-2 | - | - | TGTGCCAGCACCCCAATAGGCGGCGCTAACTATGGCTACACCTTC | CASTPIGGANYGYTF
TRBJ1-5 | TRBV19 | - | - | TGTGCCAGTAAGGAAACGGGGGGCGAAGGTCAGCCCCAGCATTTT | CASKETGGEGQPQHF
TRBJ1-2 | TRBV5-1 | TRBD1 | - | TGCGCCAGCAGCTTGGACAGGGGGACTTTGGGTGGCTACACCTTC | CASSLDRGTLGGYTF
TRBJ2-2 | TRBV5-1 | TRBD1 | once | TGCGCCAGCAGCTTGGAGGCAGGGGGCCACACCGGGGAGCTGTTTTTT | CASSLEAGGHTGELFF
TRBJ1-5 | TRBV19 | - | - | TGTGCCAGTAGGGTATTGAACCAGGACAATCAGCCCCAGCATTTT | CASRVLNQDNQPQHF
TRBJ2-3 | TRBV10-3 | TRBD2 | once | TGTGCCATCAGTGACTTAAGCCGCGGGGGACCCACAGATACGCAGTATTTT | CAISDLSRGGPTDTQYF
TRBJ1-6 | TRBV7-9 | - | - | TGTGCCAGCAGCTTCGGGAGGGGCCCTAAGGCGCCCCTCCACTTT | CASSFGRGPKAPLHF
TRBJ1-6 | TRBV10-3 | - | - | TGTGCCACAGGGGTTCGCTCCTATAATTCACCCCTCCACTTT | CATGVRSYNSPLHF
TRBJ2-5 | TRBV15 | - | few | TGTGCCACCAGCAGAGGGGAACAGGCAGAGACCCAGTACTTC | CATSRGEQAETQYF
TRBJ2-3 | TRBV6-2/TRBV6-3 | - | few | TGTGCCAGCAGTCGCCAGGGGGGAACTAGCACAGATACGCAGTATTTT | CASSRQGGTSTDTQYF
TRBJ1-2 | TRBV15 | - | - | TGTGCCACCAGCAGAGATGGGCAGGGAGGCTATGGCTACACCTTC | CATSRDGQGGYGYTF
TRBJ1-5 | TRBV27 | TRBD1 | - | TGTGCCAGCAGACCGGACAGGGGGAATCAGCCCCAGCATTTT | CASRPDRGNQPQHF
TRBJ2-7 | TRBV5-4 | TRBD1 | - | TGTGCCAGCAGCTTGGTTGGGACAGGGGAGCTCGAGCAGTACTTC | CASSLVGTGELEQYF
TRBJ2-7 | TRBV3-1/TRBV3-2 | - | - | TGTGCCAGCAGCCAAGATCCCCAGGGTTGGAGCCACGAGCAGTACTTC | CASSQDPQGWSHEQYF
TRBJ1-6 | TRBV28 | - | - | TGTGCCAGCAGTTTAAGTCGGGGTTTAGGTTCACCCCTCCACTTT | CASSLSRGLGSPLHF
TRBJ2-3 | TRBV2 | - | - | TGTGCCAGCAGAACAGGGACAGATACGCAGTATTTT | CASRTGTDTQYF
TRBJ1-5 | TRBV12-3/TRBV12-4 | - | - | TGTGCCAGCAGTCCTGACAGCTATCAGCCCCAGCATTTT | CASSPDSYQPQHF
TRBJ2-1 | TRBV12-3/TRBV12-4 | - | - | TGTGCCAGCAGTCCCCGAACCAGCAATGAGCAGTTCTTC | CASSPRTSNEQFF